A single sample gave rise to the 18 T cell receptor beta chains below, sequenced in a study of identical twins. MiXCR, run by TCRdb on the 5' RACE reads, gives a single entry per CDR3 protein. The data contain 700,000 or so distinct CDR3 sequences, 8.6% of them singletons. These data were also filed under a second study, of yellow fever vaccine responses in identical twins.

The sequencing input was PBMCs. The receptors originated from a young woman in good health.

This clonotype was seen a few times. This chain links TRBV29-1 with TRBJ2-1; D is ambiguous. Between the trimmed V and J ends, which lost 7 bases and 1 base, there was a span of 5 bases. The germline CDR1 and CDR2 sequences are SQVTM and ANQGSEA. The CDR3 has 11 residues. The CDR3 spells CSGRSYNEQFF. In DNA, the CDR3 is TGCAGCGGAAGATCCTACAATGAGCAGTTCTTC.

This clonotype has at least ten counts. The CDR3 DNA follows: TGTGCCAGCAGTTTACCGGGACAGGGTAGCTACGAGCAGTACTTC. Protein sequence: CASSLPGQGSYEQYF. The V and J genes are TRBV28 and TRBJ2-7; 9 bases fit TRBD1. The CDR3 totals 15 residues. Per the germline V gene, CDR1 is MDHEN and CDR2 is SYDVKM. Trimming took 2 bases from V and 3 from J; bases not matched to a gene: 5.

The V gene is TRBV6-5, the J gene TRBJ1-1; tentative D call: TRBD1 (5 bases). V lost 2 bases and J lost 0, with 13 bases in between. Per the germline V gene, CDR1 is MNHEY and CDR2 is SVGAGI. The CDR3 consists of 16 residues. CDR3 in amino acids: CASSYQRGPLNTEAFF. The CDR3 bases are TGTGCCAGCAGTTACCAGCGGGGACCATTGAACACTGAAGCTTTCTTT.

This clonotype came up many times. The V gene is TRBV10-2, the J gene TRBJ2-7; D ambiguous. Between the trimmed V and J ends, which lost 4 bases and 3 bases, there was a span of 10 bases. The CDR3 spans 13 residues. In germline, CDR1 is WSHSY, CDR2 SAAADI. The CDR3 region is CASSGRPDYEQYF. CDR3 nucleotide sequence: TGCGCCAGCAGTGGCCGTCCCGACTACGAGCAGTACTTC.

The chain joins TRBV6-5 to TRBJ2-3; D gene unclear. Germline V CDR1 and CDR2: MNHEY, SVGAGI. The CDR3 totals 15 residues. V shed 2 bases and J shed 0 bases, with 9 bases lying between them. CDR3 in amino acids: CASSYGRASTDTQYF. In DNA, the CDR3 is TGTGCCAGCAGTTACGGTCGGGCCAGCACAGATACGCAGTATTTT.

About this clonotype: This may arise from a read error, as a much more abundant clone is one base away. The chain employs TRBV11-2 and TRBJ2-3; perhaps TRBD1 as D (5 bases). Trimming shortened V by 5 bases and J by 4 bases, and 13 bases separated the two germline ends. The CDR3 runs to 14 residues. Per germline, CDR1 SGHAT and CDR2 FQNNGV. This CDR3 is CASSTTAGSDTQYF. CDR3 nucleotide sequence: TGTGCCAGCAGCACGACAGCTGGGTCAGATACGCAGTATTTT.

This clonotype was picked up a small number of times. The chain couples TRBV4-3 to TRBJ2-1, with TRBD1 matching 9 bases. The CDR3 is 16 residues long. J gave up 3 bases and V 1 base, and 4 bases lay outside the gene matches. Germline CDR1 is LGHNA and CDR2 is YSLEER. The CDR3 DNA reads as TGCGCCAGCAGCCAAGTAACAGGGGGCTACTACAATGAGCAGTTCTTC. Translating it yields CASSQVTGGYYNEQFF.

The rearrangement uses TRBV24-1 and TRBJ2-1, with D possibly matching TRBD1 (5 bases). CDR3 length: 13 residues. Germline V gives CDR1 KGHDR, CDR2 SFDVKD. The germline V and J ends were trimmed by 5 bases and 4 bases, with 8 bases remaining between them. CDR3 DNA sequence: TGTGCCACCAGTGCCTCAGGGTACAATGAGCAGTTCTTC. It is translated as CATSASGYNEQFF.

The gene calls are TRBV27 and TRBJ2-4; D is unresolved. The CDR3 contains 17 residues. Germline V gene lookup returns CDR1 MNHEY and CDR2 SMNVEV (reference sequence). V lost 2 bases to trimming and J lost 0 bases, with 14 bases between them. The CDR3 is CASSLISAPEAKNIQYF. The CDR3 region has the DNA TGTGCCAGCAGTTTAATCAGCGCGCCTGAAGCCAAAAACATTCAGTACTTC.

This sequence joins TRBV15 and TRBJ2-7, with 8 positions matching TRBD2. Germline lookup yields CDR1 LNHNV and CDR2 YYDKDF (reference sequence). Trimming removed 6 bases from V and 2 bases from J; junction bases left unmatched: 3. This CDR3 has 13 residues. The CDR3 protein is CATSHGGAYEQYF. DNA of the CDR3: TGTGCCACCAGTCACGGGGGGGCCTACGAGCAGTACTTC.

J is TRBJ2-7 and V is TRBV3-1; 11 bases fit TRBD1. J gave up 4 bases and V 7 bases, and 9 bases lay outside the gene matches. The CDR3 totals 15 residues. Germline V gives CDR1 LGHDT, CDR2 YNNKEL (reference sequence). The CDR3 here is CASTPGGQGGYEQYF. The CDR3, as DNA: TGTGCCAGCACCCCGGGGGGACAGGGGGGTTACGAGCAGTACTTC.

The V and J genes are TRBV6-2 or TRBV6-3 and TRBJ1-6; D is unclear. The ends were cut back, 7 bases at V and 5 bases at J, with 15 bases in the middle. Germline lookup yields CDR1 MNHEY and CDR2 SVGEGT. The length of the CDR3 is 15 residues. The chain's CDR3 is CASISGSWDNSPLHF. Here the CDR3 DNA reads TGTGCCAGCATCTCCGGGAGTTGGGATAATTCACCCCTCCACTTT.

V gene TRBV4-2 combines with J gene TRBJ2-1; perhaps TRBD2 as D (7 bases). The V gene's germline CDR1 is LGHNA and CDR2 YNFKEQ. This CDR3 is 17 amino acids long. The V end lost 0 bases, the J end lost 6 bases, and 18 bases lay between the germline ends. The CDR3 DNA is TGTGCCAGCAGCCAAGATGGGGCGGGGGCCTCACCCAATGAGCAGTTCTTC. As protein: CASSQDGAGASPNEQFF.

The chain uses TRBV7-8 and TRBJ2-7, with D perhaps matching TRBD1 or TRBD2 (5 bases each). Germline loops: CDR1 SGHVS, CDR2 FQNEAQ. The V and J ends lost 8 bases and 1 base respectively, with 15 bases between them. This CDR3 has 14 amino acids. In DNA, the CDR3 is TGTGCCAGCGTCGAAGGGGTAGCGTCCTACGAGCAGTACTTC. Encoded protein: CASVEGVASYEQYF.

Only a few counts were recorded for this clonotype. The chain links TRBV7-9 to TRBJ2-7; D is ambiguous. Germline V gene sequence: CDR1 SEHNR, CDR2 FQNEAQ (reference sequence). The CDR3 has 14 amino acids. Trimming left V 7 bases short and J 0 bases short, with 13 bases between. The CDR3 DNA sequence: TGTGCCAGCATGAGGCCGTCAGGCTCCTACGAGCAGTACTTC. Its translation: CASMRPSGSYEQYF.

This clonotype was seen many times. The chain couples TRBV20-1 to TRBJ1-1, with D hard to call. The V gene's germline CDR1 is DFQATT and CDR2 SNEGSKA (reference sequence). The CDR3 sequence is 14 residues long. V lost 1 base to trimming and J lost 4 bases, with 13 bases between them. CDR3 sequence: CSARADHLSTEAFF. The CDR3 region has the DNA TGCAGTGCTAGAGCTGATCATCTGAGCACTGAAGCTTTCTTT.

The rearrangement joins TRBV27 to TRBJ2-2, with TRBD2 matching 8 bases. The germline V gene encodes CDR1 MNHEY and CDR2 SMNVEV (reference sequence). After removal of 3 bases from V and 4 bases from J, the junction contained 4 bases not matched to a gene. This CDR3 is built from 15 residues. The CDR3 loop is CASSFASGPTGELFF. CDR3 nucleotide sequence: TGTGCCAGCAGTTTCGCTAGCGGGCCCACCGGGGAGCTGTTTTTT.

This clonotype was seen a handful of times. This chain uses TRBV7-9 with TRBJ2-1; 9 positions agree with TRBD2. CDR3 length equals 16 residues. After removal of 1 base from V and 9 bases from J, the junction contained 10 bases not matched to a gene. CDR1 is SEHNR and CDR2 is FQNEAQ in the germline V gene (reference sequence). The CDR3 DNA sequence: TGTGCCAGCAGCTTAGTCGCGGTAGCGGGGGAAGGTGAGCAGTTCTTC. Amino acid sequence: CASSLVAVAGEGEQFF.